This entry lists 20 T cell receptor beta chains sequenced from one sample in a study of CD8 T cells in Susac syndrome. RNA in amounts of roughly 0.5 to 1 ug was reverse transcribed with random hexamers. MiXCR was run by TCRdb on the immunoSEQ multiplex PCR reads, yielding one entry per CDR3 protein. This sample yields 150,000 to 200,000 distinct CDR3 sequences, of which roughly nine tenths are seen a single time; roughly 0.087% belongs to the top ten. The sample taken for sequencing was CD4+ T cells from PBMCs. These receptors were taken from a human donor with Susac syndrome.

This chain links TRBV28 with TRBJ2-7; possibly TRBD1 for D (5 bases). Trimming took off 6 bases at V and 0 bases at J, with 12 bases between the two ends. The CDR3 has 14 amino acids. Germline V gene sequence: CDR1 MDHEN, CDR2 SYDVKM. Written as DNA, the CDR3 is TGTGCCAGCAGCCGCGACAGACTCTCCTACGAGCAGTACTTC. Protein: CASSRDRLSYEQYF.

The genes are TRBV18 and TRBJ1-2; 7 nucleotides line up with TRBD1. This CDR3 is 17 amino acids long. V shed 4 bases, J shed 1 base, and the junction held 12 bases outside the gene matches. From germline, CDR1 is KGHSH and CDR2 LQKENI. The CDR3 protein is CASSRFASGQINYGYTF. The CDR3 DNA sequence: TGTGCCAGCTCACGCTTCGCCTCGGGACAGATTAACTATGGCTACACCTTC.

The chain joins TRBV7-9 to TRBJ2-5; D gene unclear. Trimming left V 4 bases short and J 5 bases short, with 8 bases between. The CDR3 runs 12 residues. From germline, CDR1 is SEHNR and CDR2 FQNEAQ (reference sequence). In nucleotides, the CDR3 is TGTGCCAGCAGCTACGGCTGGGAGACCCAGTACTTC. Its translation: CASSYGWETQYF.

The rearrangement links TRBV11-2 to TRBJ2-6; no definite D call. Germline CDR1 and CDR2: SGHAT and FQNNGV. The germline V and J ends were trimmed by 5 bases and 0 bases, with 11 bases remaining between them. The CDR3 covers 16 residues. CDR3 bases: TGTGCCAGCAGCCCCAACACCGACTCTGGGGCCAACGTCCTGACTTTC. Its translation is CASSPNTDSGANVLTF. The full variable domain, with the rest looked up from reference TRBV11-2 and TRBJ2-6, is EAGVAQSPRYKIIEKRQSVAFWCNPISGHATLYWYQQILGQGPKLLIQFQNNGVVDDSQLPKDRFSAERLKGVDSTLKIQPAKLEDSAVYLCASSPNTDSGANVLTFGAGSRLTVL.

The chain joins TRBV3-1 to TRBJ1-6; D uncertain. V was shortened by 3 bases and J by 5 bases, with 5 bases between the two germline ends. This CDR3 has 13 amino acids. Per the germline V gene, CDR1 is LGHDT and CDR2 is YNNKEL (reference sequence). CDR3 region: CASSHYNNSPLHF. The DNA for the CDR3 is TGTGCCAGCAGCCACTATAATAATTCACCCCTCCACTTT.

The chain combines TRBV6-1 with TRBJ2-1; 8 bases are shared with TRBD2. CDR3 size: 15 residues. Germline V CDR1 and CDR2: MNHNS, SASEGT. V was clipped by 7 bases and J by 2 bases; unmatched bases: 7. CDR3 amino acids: CASTVSGGAYNEQFF. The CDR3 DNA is TGTGCCAGCACTGTAAGCGGGGGAGCCTACAATGAGCAGTTCTTC.

CDR3 sequence reads: CASSQVAGEETQYF. For the CDR3, the DNA is TGTGCCAGCAGCCAAGTTGCCGGAGAAGAGACCCAGTACTTC. V usage is TRBV3-1 and J usage is TRBJ2-5; no reliable D call. In germline, CDR1 is LGHDT, CDR2 YNNKEL (reference sequence). The V and J ends lost 1 base and 3 bases respectively, with 9 bases between them. The CDR3 totals 14 residues.

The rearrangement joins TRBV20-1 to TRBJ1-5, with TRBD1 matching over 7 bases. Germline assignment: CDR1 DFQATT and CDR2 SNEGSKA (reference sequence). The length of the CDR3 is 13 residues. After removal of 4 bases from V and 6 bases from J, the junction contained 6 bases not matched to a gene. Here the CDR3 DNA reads TGCAGTGCTATTGGGACAGCTAGTCAGCCCCAGCATTTT. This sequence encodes CSAIGTASQPQHF.

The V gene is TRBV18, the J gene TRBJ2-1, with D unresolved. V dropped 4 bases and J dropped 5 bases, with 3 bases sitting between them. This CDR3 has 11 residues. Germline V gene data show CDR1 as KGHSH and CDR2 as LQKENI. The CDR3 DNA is TGTGCCAGCTCACGAAACAATGAGCAGTTCTTC. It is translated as CASSRNNEQFF.

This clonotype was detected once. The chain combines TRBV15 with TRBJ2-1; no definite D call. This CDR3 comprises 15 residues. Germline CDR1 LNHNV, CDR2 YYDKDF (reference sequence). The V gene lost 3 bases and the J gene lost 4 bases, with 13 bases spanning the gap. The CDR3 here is CATSSPRLTYNEQFF. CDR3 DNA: TGTGCCACCAGCAGTCCTAGGCTGACATACAATGAGCAGTTCTTC.

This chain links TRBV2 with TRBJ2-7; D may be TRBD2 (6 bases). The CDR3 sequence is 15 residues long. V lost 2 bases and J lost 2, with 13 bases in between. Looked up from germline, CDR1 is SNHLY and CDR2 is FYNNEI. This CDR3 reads CASSELISGTYEQYF. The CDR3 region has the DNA TGTGCCAGCAGTGAACTGATTAGCGGAACCTACGAGCAGTACTTC.

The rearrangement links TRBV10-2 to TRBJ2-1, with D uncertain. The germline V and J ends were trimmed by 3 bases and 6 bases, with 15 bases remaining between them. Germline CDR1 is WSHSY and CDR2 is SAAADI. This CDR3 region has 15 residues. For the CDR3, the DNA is TGCGCCAGCAGTGATGAACAAGACGTGGGCAATGAGCAGTTCTTC. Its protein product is CASSDEQDVGNEQFF.

The CDR3 DNA follows: TGTGCCAGCAGCCAGGGGACTAGCAGGATTGAGCAGTTCTTC. Translating gives CASSQGTSRIEQFF. The chain links TRBV3-1 to TRBJ2-1; 9 bases align to TRBD2. The CDR3 runs 14 residues. The germline V gene has CDR1 LGHDT and CDR2 YNNKEL (reference sequence). V lost 3 bases to trimming and J lost 9 bases; unmatched junction nucleotides: 6.

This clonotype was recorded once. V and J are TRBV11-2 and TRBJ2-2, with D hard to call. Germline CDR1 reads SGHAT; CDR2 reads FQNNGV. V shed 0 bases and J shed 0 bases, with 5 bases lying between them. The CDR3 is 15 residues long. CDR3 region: CASSLDLANTGELFF. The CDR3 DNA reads TGTGCCAGCAGCTTAGATTTGGCGAACACCGGGGAGCTGTTTTTT.

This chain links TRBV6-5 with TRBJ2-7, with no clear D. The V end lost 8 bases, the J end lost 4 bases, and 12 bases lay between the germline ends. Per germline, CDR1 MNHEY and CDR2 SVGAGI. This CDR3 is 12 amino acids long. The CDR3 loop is CASLSLGYEQYF. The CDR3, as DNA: TGTGCCAGCTTGAGTCTGGGGTACGAGCAGTACTTC.

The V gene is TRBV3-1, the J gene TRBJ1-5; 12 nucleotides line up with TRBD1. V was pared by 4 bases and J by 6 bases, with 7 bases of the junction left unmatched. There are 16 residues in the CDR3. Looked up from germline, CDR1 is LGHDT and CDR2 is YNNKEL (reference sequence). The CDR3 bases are TGTGCCAGCAGCCGACCCCGGGACAGGGGGCCTCAGCCCCAGCATTTT. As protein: CASSRPRDRGPQPQHF.

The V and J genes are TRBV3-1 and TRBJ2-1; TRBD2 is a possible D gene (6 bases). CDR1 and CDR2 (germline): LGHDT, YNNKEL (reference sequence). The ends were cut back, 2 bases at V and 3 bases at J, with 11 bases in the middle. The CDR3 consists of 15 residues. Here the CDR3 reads CASSQPRESYNEQFF. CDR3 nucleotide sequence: TGTGCCAGCAGCCAACCGCGGGAAAGCTACAATGAGCAGTTCTTC.

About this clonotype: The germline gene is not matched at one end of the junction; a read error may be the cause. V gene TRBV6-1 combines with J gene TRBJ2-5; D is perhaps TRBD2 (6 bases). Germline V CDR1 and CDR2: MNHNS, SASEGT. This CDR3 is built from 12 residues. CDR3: CASSKAGETQYF. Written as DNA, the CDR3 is TGTGCCAGCAGTAAAGCGGGAGAGACCCAGTACTTC.

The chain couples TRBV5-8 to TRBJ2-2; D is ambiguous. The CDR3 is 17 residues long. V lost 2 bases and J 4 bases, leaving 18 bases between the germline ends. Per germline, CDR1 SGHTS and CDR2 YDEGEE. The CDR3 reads CASSFRRLSLSTGELFF. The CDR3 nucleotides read TGTGCCAGCAGCTTTCGGCGCCTGAGCCTTAGCACCGGGGAGCTGTTTTTT.

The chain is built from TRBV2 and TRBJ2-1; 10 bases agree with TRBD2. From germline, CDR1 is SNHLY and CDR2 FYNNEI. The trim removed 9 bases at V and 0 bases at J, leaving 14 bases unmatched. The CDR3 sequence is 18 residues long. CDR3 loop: CASTRPSGSLSSYNEQFF. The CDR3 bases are TGTGCCAGTACGCGGCCTAGCGGGAGTTTGAGCTCCTACAATGAGCAGTTCTTC.